This T cell receptor (beta chain) was sequenced in a study of T cells expressing NK-cell markers. The wider study: Serological testing identified most of the eight sequenced donors as HCMV-seropositive and one as seronegative. Study-level results: The CD3+CD56-NKG2C+ fraction of a handful of donors was likewise dominated by these clonotypes. Among CD8+ T cells from about 6 donors, dominant NKG2C+ clonotypes accounted for about 1.0-7.0%.

In the case of this clonotype: Its antigen is unknown.

What made the TCR beta cDNA was 5'RACE template switching with UMIs. Each CDR3 protein gets one entry in TCRdb, which reprocessed the 5' RACE reads and gives no DNA. This sample's table reports roughly 180,000 distinct CDR3 sequences. This CDR3 is built from 18 residues. Sequenced sample: blood T cells: a sorted CD56 or NKG2C T cell subset, CD4+ or CD8+ T cells, or bulk PBMC T cells (not recorded which). The TCR sequence derives from a woman aged 18-69 years in good health. This sequence joins TRBV23-1 and TRBJ2-5; the TRBD1 assignment by TCRdb is unverifiable without DNA. Being an ORF, TRBV23-1 has a function that is uncertain. CDR3 sequence: CASSQSARLQGILETQYF.